A single sample gave rise to the 27 T cell receptor beta chains below, sequenced in a study of early T cells in non-severe SARS-CoV-2 infection. Each CDR3 protein gets one entry after TCRdb re-called the 5' RACE reads with MiXCR. The sample gives more than 45,000 distinct CDR3 sequences, around 12% of which show up once; over 3% is in the top ten. Sequenced material: whole blood. The receptors were sampled from an adult who was a healthcare worker with PCR-confirmed SARS-CoV-2 infection or an uninfected control (not recorded which).

This clonotype is medium-sized within its sample. This rearrangement joins TRBV5-5 to TRBJ2-7; 7 bases agree with TRBD1. The germline gives CDR1 SGHKS, CDR2 YYEKEE (reference sequence). CDR3 length equals 15 residues. The ends lost 0 bases at V and 3 bases at J; junction bases unmatched: 6. The CDR3 here is CASSLEVTGIYEQYF. The CDR3 DNA reads as TGTGCCAGCAGCTTGGAAGTGACAGGGATCTACGAGCAGTACTTC.

This clonotype was seen ten or more times. V usage is TRBV24-1 and J usage is TRBJ2-2; D not certain. This CDR3 spans 13 amino acids. CDR1 is KGHDR and CDR2 is SFDVKD in the germline V gene. V gave up 9 bases and J gave up 0 bases, with 7 bases separating them. CDR3: CATEPPNTGELFF. As DNA, the CDR3 is TGTGCCACCGAGCCCCCGAACACCGGGGAGCTGTTTTTT.

This clonotype was counted a few times. The chain joins TRBV24-1 to TRBJ2-1; 10 positions match TRBD1. This CDR3 region has 14 residues. The V gene's germline CDR1 is KGHDR and CDR2 SFDVKD. V gave up 7 bases and J gave up 7 bases; unmatched junction bases: 6. The CDR3 is CATRTGGFSNEQFF. The DNA of the CDR3 is TGTGCCACCAGGACAGGGGGCTTTTCGAATGAGCAGTTCTTC.

This clonotype was recorded many times. The V call is TRBV15, the J call TRBJ1-5; 9 positions agree with TRBD1. Germline V CDR1 and CDR2: LNHNV, YYDKDF (reference sequence). The CDR3 runs 16 residues. V shed 1 base and J 2 bases; nucleotides not matched to a gene: 3. The CDR3 sequence is CATSRGQGVGNQPQHF. The CDR3 bases are TGTGCCACCAGCAGAGGACAGGGGGTCGGCAATCAGCCCCAGCATTTT.

This clonotype was counted a few times. V is TRBV9 and J is TRBJ2-3, with 9 bases lining up with TRBD1. The CDR3 contains 16 residues. The V gene's germline CDR1 is SGDLS and CDR2 YYNGEE. J lost 1 base, V lost 1 base, and 4 bases had no gene match. DNA for the CDR3: TGTGCCAGCAGCGTAACAGGGGGCTCGGGCACAGATACGCAGTATTTT. It translates to CASSVTGGSGTDTQYF.

The chain carries TRBV2 and TRBJ2-7; the D is unclear. The CDR3 runs 14 residues. V was cut by 6 bases and J by 1 base, with 13 bases left in between. The germline CDR1 and CDR2 sequences are SNHLY and FYNNEI. CDR3 region: CASSATTTSYEQYF. DNA for the CDR3: TGTGCCAGCAGCGCCACTACGACTTCCTACGAGCAGTACTTC.

There are many counts of this clonotype. At one end, the junction sequence differs from germline, possibly due to a read error. In nucleotides, the CDR3 is TGCAGCGTGGGGGACAGGGGGGCCATGGACTTC. The encoded protein is CSVGDRGAMDF. This chain uses TRBV29-1 with TRBJ2-4; 11 nucleotides agree with TRBD1. Germline V gene data show CDR1 as SQVTM and CDR2 as ANQGSEA. This CDR3 is 11 amino acids long.

At least ten counts were recorded for this clonotype. V usage is TRBV12-3 or TRBV12-4 and J usage is TRBJ1-2, with D hard to call. With 2 bases removed from V and 8 bases from J, the gap between germline ends came to 12 bases. The CDR3 sequence is 13 residues long. The DNA of the CDR3 is TGTGCCAGCAGTTTACCGCCAGCCGGGGGCTACACCTTC. Translation gives CASSLPPAGGYTF.

This clonotype was found many times. The CDR3, as DNA: TGTGCCAGCAGTTTATGGGTTAGCGGATCTAGCACAGATACGCAGTATTTT. Amino acids: CASSLWVSGSSTDTQYF. The chain joins TRBV28 to TRBJ2-3; D may be TRBD2 (6 bases). Per the germline V gene, CDR1 is MDHEN and CDR2 is SYDVKM. The CDR3 totals 17 residues. Trimming took 0 bases from V and 0 from J, leaving 13 bases between them. Variable domain in full (rest from reference TRBV28 and TRBJ2-3): DVKVTQSSRYLVKRTGEKVFLECVQDMDHENMFWYRQDPGLGLRLIYFSYDVKMKEKGDIPEGYSVSREKKERFSLILESASTNQTSMYLCASSLWVSGSSTDTQYFGPGTRLTVL.

There are many counts of this clonotype. The rearrangement links TRBV28 to TRBJ2-7; 12 bases line up with TRBD2. The CDR3 is 16 residues long. The trim removed 6 bases at V and 3 bases at J, leaving 9 bases unmatched. In germline, CDR1 is MDHEN, CDR2 SYDVKM. In DNA, the CDR3 is TGTGCCAGCAGAGACGGACTAGCGGGACCCGGCTACGAGCAGTACTTC. Protein: CASRDGLAGPGYEQYF.

This clonotype was counted ten times or more. The chain recombines TRBV20-1 with TRBJ2-4, with 13 bases fitting TRBD2. The CDR3 is made up of 18 amino acids. J was trimmed by 7 bases and V by 5 bases; bases with no gene match: 17. CDR1 is DFQATT, CDR2 SNEGSKA, per germline (reference sequence). The CDR3 coding sequence is TGCAGTGCTGTCCCCACTAGCGGGAGGGCCATAAGGGATAACATTCAGTACTTC. As protein: CSAVPTSGRAIRDNIQYF.

This clonotype has at least ten counts. This chain joins TRBV29-1 and TRBJ2-5, with 8 bases aligning to TRBD1. The CDR3 runs to 13 residues. The trim removed 5 bases at V and 5 bases at J, leaving 7 bases unmatched. Germline V gene lookup returns CDR1 SQVTM and CDR2 ANQGSEA. The CDR3 coding sequence is TGCAGCGTTACATCAGGGGGCGGTGAGACCCAGTACTTC. Translation: CSVTSGGGETQYF.

This clonotype was counted many times. This rearrangement joins TRBV6-1 to TRBJ2-2; D unresolved. Trimming shortened V by 0 bases and J by 3 bases, and 8 bases separated the two germline ends. This CDR3 has 15 amino acids. Germline loops: CDR1 MNHNS, CDR2 SASEGT. The CDR3 DNA reads TGTGCCAGCAGTGAAGCGCTAACTTACACCGGGGAGCTGTTTTTT. Protein: CASSEALTYTGELFF.

This clonotype appeared a few times. The V and J genes are TRBV29-1 and TRBJ2-7; tentatively, D is TRBD1 or TRBD2 (6 bases each). The ends were cut back, 4 bases at V and 5 bases at J, with 21 bases in the middle. CDR3 length equals 15 residues. Per the germline V gene, CDR1 is SQVTM and CDR2 is ANQGSEA. CDR3 nucleotide sequence: TGCAGCGTTGGGGGGGCCAGGCAGGGGAAGAACGAGCAGTACTTC. Protein: CSVGGARQGKNEQYF.

This clonotype was counted at least ten times. In DNA, the CDR3 is TGTGCCAGCAGCTTAGATTTAGCGAGCTGGTACGAGCAGTACTTC. It specifies CASSLDLASWYEQYF. The rearrangement joins TRBV11-2 to TRBJ2-7, with D perhaps TRBD2 (5 bases). This CDR3 has 15 amino acids. V was pared by 0 bases and J by 4 bases, with 13 bases between. Per the germline V gene, CDR1 is SGHAT and CDR2 is FQNNGV.

This clonotype was found many times. This rearrangement joins TRBV20-1 to TRBJ2-7; 8 bases match TRBD1. Germline CDR1 is DFQATT and CDR2 is SNEGSKA (reference sequence). J lost 5 bases, V lost 0 bases, and 6 bases had no gene match. The length of the CDR3 is 14 residues. The CDR3 spells CSARDRTGRNEQYF. In DNA, the CDR3 is TGCAGTGCTAGAGATCGGACAGGGCGAAACGAGCAGTACTTC.

Many counts were recorded for this clonotype. The chain recombines TRBV20-1 with TRBJ2-7, with no clear D. The ends were cut back, 0 bases at V and 5 bases at J, with 14 bases in the middle. The CDR3 length is 14 residues. CDR1 DFQATT and CDR2 SNEGSKA come from the germline V gene (reference sequence). This CDR3 reads CSARDPVLDHEQYF. CDR3 bases: TGCAGTGCTAGAGATCCGGTTCTGGACCACGAGCAGTACTTC.

This clonotype was found many times. The chain carries TRBV30 and TRBJ2-1; 9 nucleotides line up with TRBD2. CDR3 size: 14 residues. The trim removed 3 bases at V and 6 bases at J, leaving 6 bases unmatched. Germline CDR1 GTSNPN, CDR2 SVGIG (reference sequence). This chain's CDR3 is CAWRLAGVGNEQFF. The CDR3 DNA sequence: TGTGCCTGGAGGTTAGCGGGAGTGGGCAATGAGCAGTTCTTC.

By frequency in the sample, this clonotype is large (0.1 to 1%). The rearrangement links TRBV29-1 to TRBJ2-1; D uncertain. CDR3 length: 12 amino acids. The V gene lost 3 bases and the J gene lost 7 bases, with 10 bases spanning the gap. Germline-derived CDR1 and CDR2 are SQVTM and ANQGSEA. As DNA, the CDR3 is TGCAGCGTTGACGTTATCGCTAATGAGCAGTTCTTC. Residues: CSVDVIANEQFF.

This clonotype was observed a few times. This rearrangement joins TRBV7-2 to TRBJ2-1, with 11 positions matching TRBD2. CDR1 SGHTA and CDR2 FQGNSA come from the germline V gene. The CDR3 is 15 residues long. Unmatched junction bases numbered 4, after V lost 1 base and J lost 8 bases. CDR3 residues: CASSLVGTSGYEQFF. CDR3 nucleotides: TGTGCCAGCAGCTTAGTGGGGACTAGCGGCTATGAGCAGTTCTTC.

This clonotype was found a few times. The chain combines TRBV21-1 with TRBJ2-7; TRBD1, the table's D call, was not compared with the DNA. TRBV21-1 is classified as a pseudogene. The CDR3 loop spans 15 amino acids. As DNA, the CDR3 is TGTGCCAGCAGCCCCTTAGGGACAGGGCCCTACGAGCAGTACTTC. It translates to CASSPLGTGPYEQYF.

The sample holds a few counts of this clonotype. J is TRBJ2-1 and V is TRBV2, with D tentatively TRBD1 or TRBD2 (5 bases each). Germline V gene data show CDR1 as SNHLY and CDR2 as FYNNEI. V lost 9 bases and J lost 8, with 14 bases in between. The length of the CDR3 is 12 residues. In DNA form, the CDR3 reads TGTGCCAGTTCCTCGGGGCCGTATGAGCAGTTCTTC. Residues: CASSSGPYEQFF.

This clonotype was seen many times. The J gene is TRBJ1-6, the V gene TRBV5-4; a weak D match, TRBD1 (6 bases). Between the trimmed V and J ends, which lost 0 bases and 7 bases, there was a span of 11 bases. This CDR3 region has 15 residues. Per germline, CDR1 SGHNT and CDR2 YYREEE (reference sequence). The CDR3 protein is CASSLVQGTNSPLHF. The CDR3 DNA reads as TGTGCCAGCAGCTTGGTACAGGGAACCAATTCACCCCTCCACTTT.

This clonotype was picked up many times. The V and J genes are TRBV27 and TRBJ1-2; tentative D call: TRBD1 (6 bases). This CDR3 is 13 amino acids long. V lost 3 bases and J lost 6, with 11 bases in between. Germline CDR1 MNHEY, CDR2 SMNVEV (reference sequence). The DNA of the CDR3 is TGTGCCAGCAGTTTTGGGACACTCAATGGCTACACCTTC. It translates to CASSFGTLNGYTF.

The CDR3 bases are TGTGCCAGCAGCCCACTAACCGGAGGCCACACAGATACGCAGTATTTT. Its translation: CASSPLTGGHTDTQYF. The chain carries TRBV9 and TRBJ2-3; D possibly corresponds to TRBD2 (5 bases). Per the germline V gene, CDR1 is SGDLS and CDR2 is YYNGEE. The CDR3 length is 16 residues. With 4 bases removed from V and 2 bases from J, the gap between germline ends came to 17 bases.

This clonotype was counted only a few times. J is TRBJ2-7 and V is TRBV27, with 10 bases that match TRBD1. CDR1 is MNHEY and CDR2 is SMNVEV in the germline V gene (reference sequence). After removal of 3 bases from V and 3 bases from J, the junction contained 2 bases not matched to a gene. The length of the CDR3 is 14 residues. CDR3 region: CASSFGTGDYEQYF. For the CDR3, the DNA is TGTGCCAGCAGTTTTGGGACAGGGGACTACGAGCAGTACTTC.

This chain uses TRBV7-9 with TRBJ1-4; D possibly corresponds to TRBD1 (6 bases). Germline-derived CDR1 and CDR2 are SEHNR and FQNEAQ (reference sequence). The CDR3 totals 13 residues. With 4 bases removed from V and 6 bases from J, the gap between germline ends came to 9 bases. CDR3 loop: CASSSEGDEKLFF. In nucleotides, the CDR3 is TGTGCCAGCAGCTCTGAGGGGGATGAAAAACTGTTTTTT.